Listed below are T cell receptor beta chains from one sample, sequenced in a study of blood T cell repertoires in COVID-19. Clones were sequenced by immunoSEQ multiplex PCR, and TCRdb holds only the in-frame ones, with some missing. The profile covers 130,000 or so clones, with about 80% appearing a single time and 10% to 11% taken by the ten largest. Material for sequencing was peripheral blood. These receptors were obtained from a human donor in a cohort sampled during active COVID-19. Both conserved end residues are part of each CDR3. Fields, in order: clone size, D gene, J gene, V gene, CDR3 DNA, CDR3 protein. A D gene is named only where the DNA matches it firmly. Clone size is not always given. Where it is, it says once, few, many or a class for expanded clones.

>-|TRBD2|TRBJ2-3|TRBV11-2
TGTGCCAGCAGCTTAGATGAGCGGGGGGGCACAGATACGCAGTATTTT
CASSLDERGGTDTQYF
>-|TRBD2|TRBJ2-3|TRBV9
TGTGCCAGCAGCGTAGCAAGCGGGGGGGCTGGCACAGATACGCAGTATTTT
CASSVASGGAGTDTQYF
>-|TRBD1|TRBJ1-3|TRBV4-2
TGTGCCAGCAGCCAAGCTCGGGACAGCTCTGGAAACACCATATATTTT
CASSQARDSSGNTIYF
>-|-|TRBJ2-7|TRBV12-3/TRBV12-4
TGTGCCAGCAGTCCCAATCCCTACGAGCAGTACTTC
CASSPNPYEQYF
>once|TRBD1|TRBJ2-5|TRBV18
TGTGCCAGCTCGGTGTCCCCGGGACAGGCAGAAGAGACCCAGTACTTC
CASSVSPGQAEETQYF
>-|TRBD1|TRBJ2-2|TRBV5-1
TGCGCCAGCAGCGGGGGGACAGGACTCGCCACCGGGGAGCTGTTTTTT
CASSGGTGLATGELFF
>-|-|TRBJ2-1|TRBV3-1/TRBV3-2
TGTGCCAGCAGCCAGCGGGGTGGAAATGAGCAGTTCTTC
CASSQRGGNEQFF
>-|TRBD1|TRBJ2-3|TRBV29-1
TGCAGCGTTGAAGGGGGACAGTCGAGCACAGATACGCAGTATTTT
CSVEGGQSSTDTQYF
>-|-|TRBJ1-2|TRBV10-1
TGCGCCAGCAGTCTGACCCGGGGAACCTATGGCTACACCTTC
CASSLTRGTYGYTF
>few|-|TRBJ1-1|TRBV12-3/TRBV12-4
TGTGCCAGCAGTTTAAACAGGTTTGAAGCTTTCTTT
CASSLNRFEAFF
>-|TRBD2|TRBJ2-7|TRBV19
TGTGCCAGTAGGGAGCGGGGGTCTTCCTACGAGCAGTACTTC
CASRERGSSYEQYF
>-|TRBD1|TRBJ2-7|TRBV2
TGTGCCAGCAGATTCCAGGGGGCGAGGTACGAGCAGTACTTC
CASRFQGARYEQYF
>-|-|TRBJ2-7|TRBV9
TGTGCCAGCAAGGGGGGGCTGTACGAGCAGTACTTC
CASKGGLYEQYF
>-|TRBD1|TRBJ2-3|TRBV30
TGTGCCTGGAACCCTGGGACAGGGGGGCCAGATACGCAGTATTTT
CAWNPGTGGPDTQYF
>few|-|TRBJ1-2|TRBV5-1
TGCGCCAGCAGCTTGAACAGGGTCGAAGATGGCTACACCTTC
CASSLNRVEDGYTF
>few|TRBD2|TRBJ2-7|TRBV12-3/TRBV12-4
TGTGCCAGCAGCCTTCGGACTAGCCGGCAGTACTTC
CASSLRTSRQYF
>-|TRBD1|TRBJ1-4|TRBV11-1
TGTGCCAGCAGCCGACCACGGGACAGTGAAAAACTGTTTTTT
CASSRPRDSEKLFF
>-|-|TRBJ1-2|TRBV30
TGTGCCTGTAGCCTAACACTCACGGTGAGACCGGTAACTAACTATGGCTACACCTTC
CACSLTLTVRPVTNYGYTF
>-|TRBD1|TRBJ2-2|TRBV30
TGTGCCTGGAGACAGGGGGATCGGACCGGGGAGCTGTTTTTT
CAWRQGDRTGELFF
>few|TRBD2|TRBJ2-7|TRBV29-1
TGCAGCGTTGAAGGGCTAGCGGGGAGCTCCTACGAGCAGTACTTC
CSVEGLAGSSYEQYF
>-|-|TRBJ1-1|TRBV18
TGTGCCAGCTCACCACCGGGAGGGGGAGGGGAAGCTTTCTTT
CASSPPGGGGEAFF
>-|-|TRBJ2-2|TRBV11-2
TGTGCCAGCAGCTTAGATCCCACACCTCCCCTGTTTTTT
CASSLDPTPPLFF
>once|TRBD1|TRBJ2-7|TRBV6-5
TGTGCCAGCAGGGCCGGGACAGGAACCAACGAGCAGTACTTC
CASRAGTGTNEQYF
>-|-|TRBJ1-2|TRBV5-1
TGCGCCAGCAGCTTGTGGGGAGCTAACTATGGCTACACCTTC
CASSLWGANYGYTF
>-|TRBD1|TRBJ1-1|TRBV5-1
TGCGCCAGCAGCTTGGACGGGACAGACGTTTTGGACACTGAAGCTTTCTTT
CASSLDGTDVLDTEAFF
>-|-|TRBJ2-7|TRBV7-9
TGTGCCAGCAGCGAGGGAAACGAGCAGTACTTC
CASSEGNEQYF
>-|TRBD1|TRBJ2-7|TRBV11-2
TGTGCCAGCAGTTTTAACAGGGGGCGCGCCTACGAGCAGTACTTC
CASSFNRGRAYEQYF
>-|-|TRBJ1-5|TRBV2
TGTGCCAGCAGTGACGGGTTTGAAAGACCCCAGCATTTT
CASSDGFERPQHF
>-|TRBD1|TRBJ1-1|TRBV9
TGTGCCAGCAGCGTTAGGGCAGGGGGCAGGAATGAAGCTTTCTTT
CASSVRAGGRNEAFF
>-|TRBD1|TRBJ2-1|TRBV12-5
TGTGCTAGTGGTTTGGGGCAGGGGGCCTACAATGAGCAGTTCTTC
CASGLGQGAYNEQFF
>few|TRBD1|TRBJ2-1|TRBV18
TGTGCCAGCTCATCAACGGGACAGGAGCAGTTCTTC
CASSSTGQEQFF
>few|TRBD1|TRBJ1-4|TRBV4-1
TGCGCCAGCAGCCGGGACAGGGGAGTGGAAAAACTGTTTTTT
CASSRDRGVEKLFF
>-|-|TRBJ2-7|TRBV7-9
TGTGCCAGCAGCCCCCCACAGGTTCCCTACGAGCAGTACTTC
CASSPPQVPYEQYF
>once|TRBD1|TRBJ2-7|TRBV7-9
TGTGCCAGCAGCCTAGGGACAGGGGATAAGCAGTACTTC
CASSLGTGDKQYF
>-|TRBD1|TRBJ1-1|TRBV6-5
TGTGCCAGCAGTCCTCGACAGGGCACCACTGAAGCTTTCTTT
CASSPRQGTTEAFF
>-|TRBD2|TRBJ2-3|TRBV4-1
TGCGCCAGCAGCCTAGATAGAGAAGCGGGGGGGACAGATACGCAGTATTTT
CASSLDREAGGTDTQYF
>-|-|TRBJ2-5|TRBV6-6
TGTGCCAGCAGTTACAGTCACGGAGAGACCCAGTACTTC
CASSYSHGETQYF
>-|TRBD1|TRBJ1-2|TRBV30
TGTGCCTGGAGTCTGGGGACAGCAATGGGCTACACCTTC
CAWSLGTAMGYTF
>-|-|TRBJ1-3|TRBV6-6
TGTGCCAGCAGAAGCGGGGGAAACACCATATATTTT
CASRSGGNTIYF
>-|TRBD1|TRBJ1-2|TRBV19
TGTGCCAGTAGTATCGCCCCTGTACAGGGGGCGGATGGCTACACCTTC
CASSIAPVQGADGYTF